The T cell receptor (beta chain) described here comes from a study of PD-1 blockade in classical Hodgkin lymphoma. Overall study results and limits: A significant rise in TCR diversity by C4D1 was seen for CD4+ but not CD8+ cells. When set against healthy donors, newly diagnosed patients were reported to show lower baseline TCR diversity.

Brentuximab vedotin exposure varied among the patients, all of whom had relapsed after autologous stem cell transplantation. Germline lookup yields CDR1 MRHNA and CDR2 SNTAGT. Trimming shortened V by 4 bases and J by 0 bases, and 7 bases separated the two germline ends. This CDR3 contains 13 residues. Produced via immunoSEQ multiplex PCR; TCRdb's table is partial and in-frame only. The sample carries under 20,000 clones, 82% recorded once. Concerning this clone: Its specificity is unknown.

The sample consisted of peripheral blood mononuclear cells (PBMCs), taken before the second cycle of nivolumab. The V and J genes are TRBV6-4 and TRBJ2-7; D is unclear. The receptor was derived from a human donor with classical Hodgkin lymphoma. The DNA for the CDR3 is TGTGCCAGCAGTGCCTCGAGCTCCTACGAGCAGTACTTC. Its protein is CASSASSSYEQYF.